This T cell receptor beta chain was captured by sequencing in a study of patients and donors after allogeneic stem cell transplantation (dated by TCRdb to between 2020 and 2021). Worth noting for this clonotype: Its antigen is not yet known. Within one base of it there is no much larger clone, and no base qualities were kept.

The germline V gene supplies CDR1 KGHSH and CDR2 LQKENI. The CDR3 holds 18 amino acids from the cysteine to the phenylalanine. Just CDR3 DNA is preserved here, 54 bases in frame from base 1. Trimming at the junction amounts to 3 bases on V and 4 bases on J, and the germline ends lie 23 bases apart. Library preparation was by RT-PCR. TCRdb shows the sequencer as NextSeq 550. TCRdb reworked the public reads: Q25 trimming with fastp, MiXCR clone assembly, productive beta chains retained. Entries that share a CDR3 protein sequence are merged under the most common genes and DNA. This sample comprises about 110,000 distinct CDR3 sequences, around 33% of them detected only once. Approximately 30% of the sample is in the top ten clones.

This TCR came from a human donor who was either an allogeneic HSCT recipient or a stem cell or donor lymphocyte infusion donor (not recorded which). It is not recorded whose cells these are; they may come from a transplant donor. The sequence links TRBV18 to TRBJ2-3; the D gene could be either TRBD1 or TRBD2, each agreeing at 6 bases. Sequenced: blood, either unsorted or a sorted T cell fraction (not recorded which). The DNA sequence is TGTGCCAGCTCACCTTTCGCTGTCCCCGGGGGCGTCGCAGATACGCAGTATTTT. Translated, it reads CASSPFAVPGGVADTQYF. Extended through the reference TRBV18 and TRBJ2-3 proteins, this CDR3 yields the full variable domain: NAGVMQNPRHLVRRRGQEARLRCSPMKGHSHVYWYRQLPEEGLKFMVYLQKENIIDESGMPKERFSAEFPKEGPSILRIQQVVRGDSAAYFCASSPFAVPGGVADTQYFGPGTRLTVL.